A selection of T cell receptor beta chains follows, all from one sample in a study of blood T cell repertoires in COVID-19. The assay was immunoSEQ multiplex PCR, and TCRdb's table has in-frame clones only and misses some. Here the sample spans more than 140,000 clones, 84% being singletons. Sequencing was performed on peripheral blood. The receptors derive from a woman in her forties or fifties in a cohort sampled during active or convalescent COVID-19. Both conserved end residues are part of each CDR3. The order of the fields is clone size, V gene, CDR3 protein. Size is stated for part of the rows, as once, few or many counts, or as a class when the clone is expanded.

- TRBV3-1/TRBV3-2 CASSRRQGEETQYF
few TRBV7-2 CASSLRGNNQPQHF
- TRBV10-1 CASSESGRGNTEAFF
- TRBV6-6 CASSRLGTGRNNEQFF
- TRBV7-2 CASSKRGVYEQYF
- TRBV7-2 CASGGDSNQPQHF
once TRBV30 CAWRTGANSPLHF
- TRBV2 CASNRGGNTGELFF
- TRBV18 CASSPTVLSGNTIYF
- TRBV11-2 CASSLGQRTTNEKLFF
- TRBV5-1 CTSSLGRGGYSYEQYF
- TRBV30 CAWSDMLGRAFF
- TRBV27 CASKTGDRGEHAGELFF
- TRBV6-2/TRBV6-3 CASSYGAGAFTF
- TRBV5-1 CASSLDGAGIQYYGYTF
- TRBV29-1 CSVEEEIAGGHTGELFF
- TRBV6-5 CASRKGLAGDYEQYF
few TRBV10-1 CASSDRGEGAFF
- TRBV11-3 CASSLTTVNTGELFF
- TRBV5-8 CASSSRPGGLGNEQFF
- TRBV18 CASSPQAGQGTNYGYTF
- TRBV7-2 CASSFIPGKTDEQYF
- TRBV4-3 CASSLGLAGIASTDTQYF
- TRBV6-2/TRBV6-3 CASSYSSASVRGGTWAQYF
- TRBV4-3 CASSHYPGNAGNTIYF
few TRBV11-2 CASSFYRGNEQFF
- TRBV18 CASSPPDSGSYEQYF
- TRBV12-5 CASGRPGQGWSPLHF
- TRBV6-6 CASSYRTGGSDEQFF
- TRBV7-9 CASSLAGTKGYGYTF
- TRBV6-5 CASSYSTVNTEAFF
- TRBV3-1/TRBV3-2 CASSQEFPSPAGFSGGYTF
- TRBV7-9 CASSDLKTGSGNTIYF
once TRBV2 CASRGQGDQPQHF
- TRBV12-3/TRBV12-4 CASSLRYPGELFF
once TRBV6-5 CASRTPGDQPQHF
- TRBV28 CASSLWSGQGYNEQFF